The 10 T cell receptor beta chains below all came from one sample that was sequenced in a study of T cells in Graves' hyperthyroidism and ophthalmopathy. Using RNA transcripts as the source, TCR beta CDR3 regions were amplified. A first-round RT-PCR of the TCR CDR3 used the HTBI primer set. TCRdb re-derived calls from the multiplex PCR reads in MiXCR, one entry per CDR3 protein. The sample yields a few hundred thousand distinct CDR3 sequences, approximately 14% seen once. Source material: blood. The receptors here all came from a woman in her 30s with Graves' hyperthyroidism.

The V and J genes are TRBV19 and TRBJ2-1, with D possibly matching TRBD2 (6 bases). The germline V gene encodes CDR1 LNHDA and CDR2 SQIVND (reference sequence). V lost 6 bases and J 2 bases, leaving 14 bases between the germline ends. CDR3 length: 15 amino acids. This chain's CDR3 is CASRRGLVPYNEQFF. The CDR3 bases are TGTGCCAGTAGAAGGGGACTCGTACCCTACAATGAGCAGTTCTTC.

This clonotype was seen repeatedly, ten times or more. The rearrangement joins TRBV20-1 to TRBJ2-3; possibly TRBD1 for D (5 bases). Germline loops: CDR1 DFQATT, CDR2 SNEGSKA (reference sequence). Trimming shortened V by 6 bases and J by 2 bases, and 24 bases separated the two germline ends. This CDR3 contains 17 residues. The CDR3 region has the DNA TGCAGTGCCGTTCCCACCTCACAGGCCGTACCCACAGATACGCAGTATTTT. This codes for CSAVPTSQAVPTDTQYF.

The J gene is TRBJ1-2, the V gene TRBV6-1, with 7 bases that match TRBD1. V lost 6 bases to trimming and J lost 1 base; unmatched junction nucleotides: 14. CDR1 is MNHNS, CDR2 SASEGT, per germline. This CDR3 is 17 amino acids long. The CDR3 DNA follows: TGTGCCAGCAGACCACCGGGACAGTTGAATATTAACTATGGCTACACCTTC. Protein: CASRPPGQLNINYGYTF.

The gene calls are TRBV7-3 and TRBJ1-1; D unclear. The CDR3 contains 15 residues. Trimming took 2 bases from V and 1 from J, leaving 11 bases between them. In germline, CDR1 is SGHTA, CDR2 FQGTGA. CDR3 DNA: TGTGCCAGCAGCTTAGGAACAGTCCCGAACACTGAAGCTTTCTTT. Amino acid sequence: CASSLGTVPNTEAFF.

In its sample, this clonotype was seen a few times. The conserved final phenylalanine or tryptophan is absent from the CDR3, which likely points to a read error. CDR3 DNA: TGTGCCAGCAGACCGGGGGGGAACACTGAAGCTTTCCTT. Translating it yields CASRPGGNTEAFL. The rearrangement uses TRBV7-8 and TRBJ1-1, with D perhaps TRBD1 (5 bases). CDR1 and CDR2 from the germline V gene are SGHVS and FQNEAQ. V lost 6 bases to trimming and J lost 1 base, with 9 bases between them. The CDR3 has 13 residues.

At least ten counts were recorded for this clonotype. The chain recombines TRBV20-1 with TRBJ1-4; 9 nucleotides align to TRBD1. CDR1 and CDR2 (germline): DFQATT, SNEGSKA (reference sequence). The CDR3 runs 19 residues. J gave up 2 bases and V 3 bases, and 16 bases lay outside the gene matches. Here the CDR3 DNA reads TGCAGTGCTAGCGAATCCCCGGACAGGGGATTTTGGACTAATGAAAAACTGTTTTTT. It yields the protein CSASESPDRGFWTNEKLFF.

This chain links TRBV6-5 with TRBJ1-2; D uncertain. Looked up from germline, CDR1 is MNHEY and CDR2 is SVGAGI. The CDR3 is 15 residues long. The germline V and J ends were trimmed by 3 bases and 8 bases, with 19 bases remaining between them. CDR3 sequence: CASSYPGASVWGYTF. The CDR3 DNA sequence: TGTGCCAGCAGTTATCCGGGAGCATCGGTTTGGGGCTACACCTTC.

This chain uses TRBV6-2 or TRBV6-3 with TRBJ2-3, with 8 positions matching TRBD2. With 9 bases clipped from V and 7 bases from J, the junction kept 15 bases outside the gene matches. The CDR3 length is 15 residues. CDR1 is MNHEY and CDR2 is SVGEGT in the germline V gene. This chain's CDR3 is CARKEGAGVRNTQYF. CDR3 DNA sequence: TGTGCCAGAAAGGAGGGAGCGGGAGTCCGGAATACGCAGTATTTT.

J is TRBJ2-3 and V is TRBV7-2; the D gene is possibly TRBD1 (5 bases). Germline assignment: CDR1 SGHTA and CDR2 FQGNSA. The CDR3 spans 16 residues. V was cut by 1 base and J by 1 base, with 12 bases left in between. CDR3 sequence: CASSLGGPWGTDTQYF. The CDR3 bases are TGTGCCAGCAGCTTAGGGGGCCCATGGGGCACAGATACGCAGTATTTT.

CDR3 residues: CASQRTTGELFF. DNA of the CDR3: TGTGCCAGCCAACGGACCACCGGGGAGCTGTTTTTT. The chain carries TRBV27 and TRBJ2-2; D uncertain. This CDR3 contains 12 residues. The germline V gene encodes CDR1 MNHEY and CDR2 SMNVEV (reference sequence). The V end lost 8 bases, the J end lost 4 bases, and 8 bases lay between the germline ends.